This T cell receptor beta chain comes out of a study of blood T cell repertoires in COVID-19. Sequenced by immunoSEQ multiplex PCR; TCRdb stores in-frame clones only, minus some. The table includes 80,000 to 100,000 clones, about nine tenths detected once. The CDR3 spans 14 residues. The germline V gene encodes CDR1 SNHLY and CDR2 FYNNEI. The V end was cut by 2 bases, the J end by 3 bases, with 10 bases between. What was sequenced was peripheral blood. The chain joins TRBV2 to TRBJ1-2; D is unclear. This sequence was found in a man in his sixties with acute or convalescent COVID-19. The CDR3 DNA sequence: TGTGCCAGCAGTGAATCCTACTTGGACTATGGCTACACCTTC. It encodes CASSESYLDYGYTF.